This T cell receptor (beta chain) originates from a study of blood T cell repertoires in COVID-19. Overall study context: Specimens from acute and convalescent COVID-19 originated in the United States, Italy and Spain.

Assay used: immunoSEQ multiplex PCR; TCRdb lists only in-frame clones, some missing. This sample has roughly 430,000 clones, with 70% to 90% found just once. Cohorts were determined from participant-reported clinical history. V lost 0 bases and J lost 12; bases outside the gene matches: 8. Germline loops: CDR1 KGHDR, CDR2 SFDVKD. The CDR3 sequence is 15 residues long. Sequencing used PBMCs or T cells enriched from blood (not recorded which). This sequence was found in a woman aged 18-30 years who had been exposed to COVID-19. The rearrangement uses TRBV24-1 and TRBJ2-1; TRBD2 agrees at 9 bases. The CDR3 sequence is CATSDLPSGANRQFF. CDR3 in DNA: TGTGCCACCAGTGATTTGCCTAGCGGGGCCAACAGGCAGTTCTTC.